This is a list of T cell receptor beta chains from one sample in a study of control samples from healthy donors and cancer patients. This table comes from immunoSEQ multiplex PCR, and its TCRdb copy is limited to in-frame clones, with some not included. Of under 55,000 clones in the sample, approximately 90% are singletons; the top ten hold 22%. Source material: PBMCs. The source is a woman in her 40s with head and neck cancer. CDR3s include the opening cysteine and the closing phenylalanine or tryptophan. Fields, in order: J gene, clone size, D gene, V gene, CDR3 DNA, CDR3 protein. D genes are given only for firm matches. The listing skips clone size in some rows; elsewhere it reads once, few, many or a size class.

J gene: TRBJ2-3
clone size: NA
D gene: NA
V gene: TRBV3-1/TRBV3-2
CDR3 DNA: TGTGCCAGCAGCCAAGAATGGAGGAAAGGGTTCACAGATACGCAGTATTTT
CDR3 protein: CASSQEWRKGFTDTQYF

J gene: TRBJ1-2
clone size: NA
D gene: NA
V gene: TRBV27
CDR3 DNA: TGTGCCAGCAGTTTAAGGGGGATGAATGGCTACACCTTC
CDR3 protein: CASSLRGMNGYTF

J gene: TRBJ2-1
clone size: NA
D gene: NA
V gene: TRBV5-1
CDR3 DNA: TGCGCCAGCAGTGCCAGTTGGGGGACGAGAAACAATGAGCAGTTCTTC
CDR3 protein: CASSASWGTRNNEQFF

J gene: TRBJ2-2
clone size: NA
D gene: TRBD2
V gene: TRBV30
CDR3 DNA: TGTGCCTGGAGTTTGCGGACTAGCGGGAGATACACCGGGGAGCTGTTTTTT
CDR3 protein: CAWSLRTSGRYTGELFF

J gene: TRBJ1-5
clone size: NA
D gene: NA
V gene: TRBV5-8
CDR3 DNA: TGTGCCAGCAAAAGAGGGAGGGGCAATCAGCCCCAGCATTTT
CDR3 protein: CASKRGRGNQPQHF

J gene: TRBJ1-1
clone size: NA
D gene: NA
V gene: TRBV7-9
CDR3 DNA: TGTGCCAGCCCTAACCCAGGGGAGGCTGAAGCTTTCTTT
CDR3 protein: CASPNPGEAEAFF

J gene: TRBJ2-7
clone size: NA
D gene: NA
V gene: TRBV2
CDR3 DNA: TGTGCCAGCAATCGAGTACAGGAATCCTACGAGCAGTACTTC
CDR3 protein: CASNRVQESYEQYF

J gene: TRBJ2-6
clone size: once
D gene: NA
V gene: TRBV6-5
CDR3 DNA: TGTGCCAGCAGTTCCCTCTCTGGGGCCAACGTCCTGACTTTC
CDR3 protein: CASSSLSGANVLTF

J gene: TRBJ1-2
clone size: NA
D gene: TRBD1
V gene: TRBV7-8
CDR3 DNA: TGTGCCAGCAGCTCCGGGACAGTTAACTATGGCTACACCTTC
CDR3 protein: CASSSGTVNYGYTF

J gene: TRBJ2-7
clone size: once
D gene: NA
V gene: TRBV15
CDR3 DNA: TGTGCCACCAGCAGAGATAGGACCTTAGCAAGGCAGTACTTC
CDR3 protein: CATSRDRTLARQYF

J gene: TRBJ2-7
clone size: NA
D gene: NA
V gene: TRBV27
CDR3 DNA: TGTGCCAGCAGTGCTAACTTAAACGAGCAGTACTTC
CDR3 protein: CASSANLNEQYF

J gene: TRBJ1-2
clone size: NA
D gene: NA
V gene: TRBV19
CDR3 DNA: TGTGCCAGTAGTACATTCACCCAGAATAGTGGCTACACCTTC
CDR3 protein: CASSTFTQNSGYTF

J gene: TRBJ1-2
clone size: NA
D gene: NA
V gene: TRBV3-1/TRBV3-2
CDR3 DNA: TGTGCCAGCAGCCATGTGGAGGGCTACACCTTC
CDR3 protein: CASSHVEGYTF

J gene: TRBJ2-1
clone size: NA
D gene: TRBD2
V gene: TRBV11-1
CDR3 DNA: TGTGCCAGCAGCTTAGAGGGCGGGAGCATCAATGAGCAGTTCTTC
CDR3 protein: CASSLEGGSINEQFF

J gene: TRBJ2-7
clone size: NA
D gene: NA
V gene: TRBV11-1
CDR3 DNA: TGTGCCAGCAGCCCGACTTCATACGAGCAGTACTTC
CDR3 protein: CASSPTSYEQYF

J gene: TRBJ1-1
clone size: NA
D gene: NA
V gene: TRBV6-4
CDR3 DNA: TGTGCCAGCAGGCTAGGGGTATTTGACACTGAAGCTTTCTTT
CDR3 protein: CASRLGVFDTEAFF

J gene: TRBJ2-3
clone size: NA
D gene: TRBD2
V gene: TRBV2
CDR3 DNA: TGTGCCAGCAGTTTCCACGGGACTAGCGGGGGGGTGGCAGATACGCAGTATTTT
CDR3 protein: CASSFHGTSGGVADTQYF

J gene: TRBJ2-5
clone size: NA
D gene: NA
V gene: TRBV7-8
CDR3 DNA: TGTGCCAGCAGCTTAGAGCCAGCTCAAGAGACCCAGTACTTC
CDR3 protein: CASSLEPAQETQYF

J gene: TRBJ1-2
clone size: NA
D gene: NA
V gene: TRBV29-1
CDR3 DNA: TGCAGCGCGGCCTTTTCGGGGGGACTTTATGGCTACACCTTC
CDR3 protein: CSAAFSGGLYGYTF

J gene: TRBJ1-2
clone size: NA
D gene: NA
V gene: TRBV9
CDR3 DNA: TGTGCCAGCAGCCCCCCGAGAAGGGTTTCTGGCTACACCTTC
CDR3 protein: CASSPPRRVSGYTF

J gene: TRBJ1-6
clone size: few
D gene: NA
V gene: TRBV12-3/TRBV12-4
CDR3 DNA: TGTGCCAGCAGTTTACGCCAGGGAGCACCCCTCCACTTT
CDR3 protein: CASSLRQGAPLHF

J gene: TRBJ1-6
clone size: few
D gene: TRBD1
V gene: TRBV5-1
CDR3 DNA: TGCGCCAGCAGGGACGGGACAGGGAATTATAATTCACCCCTCCACTTT
CDR3 protein: CASRDGTGNYNSPLHF

J gene: TRBJ1-2
clone size: NA
D gene: TRBD1
V gene: TRBV5-1
CDR3 DNA: TGCGCCAGCAGCTTGTGGACAGGGGCTTATGGCTACACCTTC
CDR3 protein: CASSLWTGAYGYTF

J gene: TRBJ2-2
clone size: NA
D gene: TRBD2
V gene: TRBV3-1/TRBV3-2
CDR3 DNA: TGTGCCAGCAGCACCCCTAGCGGGGGGGCTATCGGGGAGCTGTTTTTT
CDR3 protein: CASSTPSGGAIGELFF

J gene: TRBJ1-2
clone size: NA
D gene: NA
V gene: TRBV2
CDR3 DNA: TGTGCCAGCCCCGTAAAGGGAAAGGTTAACTATGGCTACACCTTC
CDR3 protein: CASPVKGKVNYGYTF

J gene: TRBJ2-3
clone size: NA
D gene: NA
V gene: TRBV20-1
CDR3 DNA: TGCAGTGCTCCCCCTACAGATACGCAGTATTTT
CDR3 protein: CSAPPTDTQYF

J gene: TRBJ2-3
clone size: NA
D gene: NA
V gene: TRBV6-6
CDR3 DNA: TGTGCCAGCAGTTACGGGCAGGGGAGTTCAGATACGCAGTATTTT
CDR3 protein: CASSYGQGSSDTQYF

J gene: TRBJ1-1
clone size: NA
D gene: NA
V gene: TRBV6-5
CDR3 DNA: TGTGCCAGCGGGGAGATTGAAGCTTTCTTT
CDR3 protein: CASGEIEAFF

J gene: TRBJ1-2
clone size: NA
D gene: TRBD1
V gene: TRBV29-1
CDR3 DNA: TGTAGCGTCGACCCGACAGGGAGCAACTATGGCTACACCTTC
CDR3 protein: CSVDPTGSNYGYTF

J gene: TRBJ1-1
clone size: NA
D gene: NA
V gene: TRBV5-1
CDR3 DNA: TGCGCCAGCAGCCAAATTGGGACGGCGAACACTGAAGCTTTCTTT
CDR3 protein: CASSQIGTANTEAFF

J gene: TRBJ1-3
clone size: NA
D gene: NA
V gene: TRBV19
CDR3 DNA: TGTGCCAGTAGTATAACAAGGACGGCATCTGGAAACACCATATATTTT
CDR3 protein: CASSITRTASGNTIYF

J gene: TRBJ2-2
clone size: NA
D gene: NA
V gene: TRBV21-1
CDR3 DNA: TGTGCCAGTCCCTTCCCGACTTGCGGAGGGGCCGGGGAGCTGTTTTTT
CDR3 protein: CASPFPTCGGAGELFF

J gene: TRBJ2-7
clone size: NA
D gene: TRBD2
V gene: TRBV11-2
CDR3 DNA: TGTGCCAGCAGCTCCCCGACTAGCGTCCACCCCTACGAGCAGTACTTC
CDR3 protein: CASSSPTSVHPYEQYF

J gene: TRBJ1-2
clone size: NA
D gene: NA
V gene: TRBV20-1
CDR3 DNA: TGCAGTGCTAGGCAGGGATATGGCTACACCTTC
CDR3 protein: CSARQGYGYTF

J gene: TRBJ2-1
clone size: NA
D gene: TRBD2
V gene: TRBV19
CDR3 DNA: TGTGCCAGTAGTATGGACAGGGGACTAGCGGGGGGGAGCTCCTACAATGAGCAGTTCTTC
CDR3 protein: CASSMDRGLAGGSSYNEQFF

J gene: TRBJ1-1
clone size: NA
D gene: TRBD1
V gene: TRBV27
CDR3 DNA: TGTGCCAGCAGTTTAACCAGGGGGAACATGAACACTGAAGCTTTCTTT
CDR3 protein: CASSLTRGNMNTEAFF

J gene: TRBJ2-2
clone size: NA
D gene: NA
V gene: TRBV6-5
CDR3 DNA: TGTGCCACCTCAAGGGGGACACTGAACACCGGGGAGCTGTTTTTT
CDR3 protein: CATSRGTLNTGELFF

J gene: TRBJ2-5
clone size: NA
D gene: NA
V gene: TRBV4-1
CDR3 DNA: TGCGCCAGCAGCATTAGGGACGGGCAGACCCAGTACTTC
CDR3 protein: CASSIRDGQTQYF

J gene: TRBJ2-1
clone size: few
D gene: NA
V gene: TRBV5-4
CDR3 DNA: TGTGCCAGCAGCTTGGACAGGAGCTCCTACAATGAGCAGTTCTTC
CDR3 protein: CASSLDRSSYNEQFF

J gene: TRBJ1-1
clone size: NA
D gene: TRBD1
V gene: TRBV27
CDR3 DNA: TGTGCCAGCAGTTTATCCCCGACAGGGTGGGTGAACACTGAAGCTTTCTTT
CDR3 protein: CASSLSPTGWVNTEAFF

J gene: TRBJ1-2
clone size: NA
D gene: NA
V gene: TRBV29-1
CDR3 DNA: TGCAGCGTTGCCAGGGGACCCTATGGCTACACCTTC
CDR3 protein: CSVARGPYGYTF

J gene: TRBJ1-3
clone size: few
D gene: NA
V gene: TRBV12-3/TRBV12-4
CDR3 DNA: TGTGCCAGCAGTTATGGAAACACCATATATTTT
CDR3 protein: CASSYGNTIYF

J gene: TRBJ1-2
clone size: NA
D gene: TRBD1
V gene: TRBV19
CDR3 DNA: TGTGCCAGTAGTCTGATGACAGGGGGTAACTATGGCTACACCTTC
CDR3 protein: CASSLMTGGNYGYTF

J gene: TRBJ1-2
clone size: NA
D gene: NA
V gene: TRBV5-1
CDR3 DNA: TGCGCCAGCAGCTCGGGGCCAGAGGGCGGGATAGTAGGCTACACCTTC
CDR3 protein: CASSSGPEGGIVGYTF

J gene: TRBJ2-5
clone size: NA
D gene: TRBD2
V gene: TRBV5-1
CDR3 DNA: TGCGCCAGCAGCTGGGGGGAGGGAGGAGAGACCCAGTACTTC
CDR3 protein: CASSWGEGGETQYF

J gene: TRBJ2-7
clone size: NA
D gene: TRBD2
V gene: TRBV19
CDR3 DNA: TGTGCCAGTAGTATGAGCGGGACTAGCGGTTCCTACGAGCAGTACTTC
CDR3 protein: CASSMSGTSGSYEQYF

J gene: TRBJ2-3
clone size: NA
D gene: TRBD2
V gene: TRBV29-1
CDR3 DNA: TGCAGCGTTAAGTCGGCCGGGACTAGCGGGATTCGCACAGATACGCAGTATTTT
CDR3 protein: CSVKSAGTSGIRTDTQYF

J gene: TRBJ2-2
clone size: NA
D gene: NA
V gene: TRBV6-4
CDR3 DNA: TGTGCCAGCAGTGCGGAGCAGAACACCGGGGAGCTGTTTTTT
CDR3 protein: CASSAEQNTGELFF

J gene: TRBJ1-1
clone size: NA
D gene: TRBD1
V gene: TRBV7-8
CDR3 DNA: TGTGCCAGCAGTTTACAGGGGGCTGGGACTGAAGCTTTCTTT
CDR3 protein: CASSLQGAGTEAFF